A selection of T cell receptor beta chains follows, all from one sample in a study of cytomegalovirus exposure and HLA in healthy donors. Profiling relied on immunoSEQ multiplex PCR, and the TCRdb table lists in-frame clones only, not all of them. The repertoire holds tens of thousands of clones, around 80% seen once, with roughly 4% in the top ten. Material: PBMCs. Receptors were obtained from a young woman in good health and CMV-seronegative. Both conserved end residues are part of each CDR3. The D gene is left open where the match is weak. The size of a clone is reported for some rows only, either as once, few or many, or as a class for expanded clones.

abundance	v_gene	d_gene	j_gene	CDR3nt	CDR3aa
.	TRBV6-1	.	TRBJ2-6	TGTGCCGGAATAGCCCCCGCCTCTGGGGCCAACGTCCTGACTTTC	CAGIAPASGANVLTF
few	TRBV6-4	.	TRBJ2-2	TGTGCCAGCAGTGAGGAGGCCGGTAACACCGGGGAGCTGTTTTTT	CASSEEAGNTGELFF
.	TRBV10-3	TRBD1	TRBJ1-5	TGTGCCATCAGGGCCGGGACAGGAGAGTATAGCAATCAGCCCCAGCATTTT	CAIRAGTGEYSNQPQHF
.	TRBV28	TRBD1	TRBJ2-5	TGTGCCAGCCAAGACAGGGGAGAGACCCAGTACTTC	CASQDRGETQYF
few	TRBV30	TRBD1	TRBJ1-2	TGTGCCTGGAACGATGGGACAGGGTATGGCTACACCTTC	CAWNDGTGYGYTF
.	TRBV5-1	.	TRBJ2-7	TGCGCCAGCAGCCGTGGACAGTTCTTTACTTCCGAGCAGTACTTC	CASSRGQFFTSEQYF
.	TRBV5-1	.	TRBJ2-7	TGCGCCAGCAGCTTCACAGGGACGGGGGAGCAGTACTTC	CASSFTGTGEQYF
.	TRBV7-9	.	TRBJ1-6	TGTGCCAGCAGCTTTGGCCAAGAAAATTCACCCCTCCACTTT	CASSFGQENSPLHF
once	TRBV10-2	TRBD2	TRBJ2-1	TGCGCCAGCAGCGGACTAGCGGGAGGGCCTATCGGGCAGTTCTTC	CASSGLAGGPIGQFF
.	TRBV6-5	.	TRBJ2-1	TGTGCCAGCAGTTACTCAGGGAGCGATGAGCAGTTCTTC	CASSYSGSDEQFF
once	TRBV12-5	.	TRBJ1-1	TGTGCTAGTGGTTTGGCCGAGGGGGGGTGGACTGAAGCTTTCTTT	CASGLAEGGWTEAFF
.	TRBV4-3	.	TRBJ2-7	TGCGCCAGCAGCCAAGATCTGGTGCGCGAGCAGTACTTC	CASSQDLVREQYF
.	TRBV20-1	TRBD2	TRBJ2-7	TGCCGCCCCGGGGGGGCCAACGAGCAGTACTTC	CRPGGANEQYF
few	TRBV6-5	TRBD1	TRBJ1-2	TGTGCCAGCAGTTACAGGGGACAGGGCTATGGCTACACCTTC	CASSYRGQGYGYTF
.	TRBV5-6	TRBD1	TRBJ1-1	TGTGCCAGCAGCTTGTTTTTGGGCAGGGGGTACACTGAAGCTTTCTTT	CASSLFLGRGYTEAFF
.	TRBV6-5	TRBD1	TRBJ2-7	TGTGCCAGCACCCAAACTTCAGGGGGCTCCTACGAGCAGTACTTC	CASTQTSGGSYEQYF
.	TRBV28	.	TRBJ1-5	TGTGCCAGCAGTTTAAGGGGGGGTTATGCGGCCCAGCATTTT	CASSLRGGYAAQHF
once	TRBV6-5	.	TRBJ1-1	TGTGCCAGCCGGACTGGACGGATGAACACTGAAGCTTTCTTT	CASRTGRMNTEAFF
.	TRBV6-1	TRBD2	TRBJ2-3	TGTGCCAGCAGTGCACTAACTAGCGGGAGTAGGGGTACGCAGTATTTT	CASSALTSGSRGTQYF
once	TRBV5-1	.	TRBJ2-7	TGCGCCAGCAGCTCAAACAATCAAGCCTACGAGCAGTACTTC	CASSSNNQAYEQYF
.	TRBV28	.	TRBJ2-7	TGTGCCAGCAGTTCTACAGGGTACGAGCAGTACTTC	CASSSTGYEQYF
few	TRBV7-6	TRBD2	TRBJ2-3	TGTGCCAGCAGCTTAGGATTAATAGCGGGTGGAGCGGGGGGGCGCCCAGATACGCAGTATTTT	CASSLGLIAGGAGGRPDTQYF
.	TRBV25-1	TRBD2	TRBJ2-5	TGTGCCAGCAGTGAATCCCCCGGGACTAGCGGGAGCAGTGAGACCCAGTACTTC	CASSESPGTSGSSETQYF
.	TRBV6-6	.	TRBJ2-6	TGTGCCAGCAGCCGCCGGGGAACTGGGGCCAACGTCCTGACTTTC	CASSRRGTGANVLTF
.	TRBV11-3	.	TRBJ2-7	TGTGCCAGCAGCCTCGGGTCATCCTACGAGCAGTACTTC	CASSLGSSYEQYF
.	TRBV5-1	.	TRBJ2-3	TGCGCCAGCAGCTCCGCAGATACGCAGTATTTT	CASSSADTQYF
few	TRBV6-4	.	TRBJ1-1	TGTGCCAGCAGTGAGGGGGCGAACACTGAAGCTTTCTTT	CASSEGANTEAFF
.	TRBV7-2	TRBD2	TRBJ2-7	TGTGCCAGCAGCTGGGACGCGGGGGGAAGCAGTTACGAGCAGTACTTC	CASSWDAGGSSYEQYF
.	TRBV7-9	TRBD1	TRBJ1-5	TGTGCCAGCAGCGTTAGTTACGGGACAGCCGAAGGGCCCCAGCATTTT	CASSVSYGTAEGPQHF
.	TRBV2	.	TRBJ2-6	TGTGCCAGCACCCAAGAAGGGAGCTCTGGGGCCAACGTCCTGACTTTC	CASTQEGSSGANVLTF
.	TRBV30	.	TRBJ1-2	TGTGCCTGGAGTATTACAGAAAGGAATGGCTACACCTTC	CAWSITERNGYTF